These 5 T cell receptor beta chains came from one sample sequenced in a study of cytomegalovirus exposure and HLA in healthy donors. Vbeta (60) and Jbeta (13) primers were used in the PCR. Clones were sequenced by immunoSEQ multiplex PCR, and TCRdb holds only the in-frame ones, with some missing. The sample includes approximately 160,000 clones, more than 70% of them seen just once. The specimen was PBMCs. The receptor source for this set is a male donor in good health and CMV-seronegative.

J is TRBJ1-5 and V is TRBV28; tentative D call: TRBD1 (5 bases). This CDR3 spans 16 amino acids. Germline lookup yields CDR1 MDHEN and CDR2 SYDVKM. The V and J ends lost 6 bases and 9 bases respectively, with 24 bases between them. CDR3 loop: CASSPPRGDPRWPQHF. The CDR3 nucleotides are TGTGCCAGCAGCCCACCCCGGGGGGACCCCCGGTGGCCCCAGCATTTT.

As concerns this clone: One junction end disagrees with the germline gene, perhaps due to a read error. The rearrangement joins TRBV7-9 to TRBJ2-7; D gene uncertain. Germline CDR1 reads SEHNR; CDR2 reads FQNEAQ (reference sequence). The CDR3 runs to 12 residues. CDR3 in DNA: TGTTCCAGCAGTTCATTCTCCTACGAGCAGTACTTC. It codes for CSSSSFSYEQYF. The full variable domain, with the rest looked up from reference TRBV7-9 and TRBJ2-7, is DTGVSQNPRHKITKRGQNVTFRCDPISEHNRLYWYRQTLGQGPEFLTYFQNEAQLEKSRLLSDRFSAERPKGSFSTLEIQRTEQGDSAMYLCSSSSFSYEQYFGPGTRLTVT.

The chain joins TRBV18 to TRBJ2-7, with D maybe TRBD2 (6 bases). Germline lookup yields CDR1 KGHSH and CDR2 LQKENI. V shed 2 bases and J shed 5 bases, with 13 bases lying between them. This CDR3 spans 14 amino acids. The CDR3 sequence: CASSPYRGNNEQYF. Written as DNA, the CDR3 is TGTGCCAGCTCACCATACCGGGGGAACAACGAGCAGTACTTC.

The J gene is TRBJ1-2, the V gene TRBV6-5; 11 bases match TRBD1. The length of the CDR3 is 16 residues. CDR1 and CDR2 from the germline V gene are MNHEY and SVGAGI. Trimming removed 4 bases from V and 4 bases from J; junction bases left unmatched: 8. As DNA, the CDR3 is TGTGCCAGCAGTTCGGGACAGGGGGGAGTAGGCTATGGCTACACCTTC. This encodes CASSSGQGGVGYGYTF.

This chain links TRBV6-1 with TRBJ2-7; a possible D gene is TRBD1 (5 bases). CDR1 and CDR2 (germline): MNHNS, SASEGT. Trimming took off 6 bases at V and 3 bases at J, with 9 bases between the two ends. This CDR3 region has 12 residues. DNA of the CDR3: TGTGCCAGCAGGGGGCCTCTCTACGAGCAGTACTTC. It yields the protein CASRGPLYEQYF.